These 22 T cell receptor beta chains originate from one sample sequenced in a study of blood T cell repertoires in COVID-19. This table comes from immunoSEQ multiplex PCR, and its TCRdb copy is limited to in-frame clones, with some not included. The data show approximately 200,000 clones, around 85% seen once. Sequencing was done on a sample of peripheral blood. These receptors came from a man aged 25 to 40 with acute or convalescent COVID-19.

The rearrangement uses TRBV7-9 and TRBJ1-2; D is possibly TRBD1 (5 bases). Deletions cut 5 bases from V and 0 bases from J, with 16 bases between. Germline V gene sequence: CDR1 SEHNR, CDR2 FQNEAQ (reference sequence). This CDR3 spans 16 amino acids. The CDR3: CASSTGHGLANYGYTF. CDR3 coding DNA: TGTGCCAGCAGCACAGGACATGGATTGGCTAACTATGGCTACACCTTC.

The chain couples TRBV7-9 to TRBJ1-2; D is unclear. The germline CDR1 and CDR2 sequences are SEHNR and FQNEAQ (reference sequence). With 5 bases removed from V and 4 bases from J, the gap between germline ends came to 5 bases. This CDR3 contains 11 residues. The CDR3 DNA is TGTGCCAGCAGCAACAGCTATGGCTACACCTTC. The encoded protein is CASSNSYGYTF.

The chain carries TRBV12-5 and TRBJ2-3; TRBD1 aligns across 7 bases. V lost 0 bases and J lost 5; bases outside the gene matches: 17. Germline CDR1 reads LGHNT; CDR2 reads FRNRAP. The CDR3 length is 19 residues. The CDR3 DNA is TGTGCTAGTGGTTTGGTTTGGACAGGCGGCTTTTTGTCACAAGATACGCAGTATTTT. It encodes CASGLVWTGGFLSQDTQYF.

The gene calls are TRBV6-5 and TRBJ2-7; D is possibly TRBD2 (6 bases). Germline CDR1 MNHEY, CDR2 SVGAGI. V dropped 5 bases and J dropped 9 bases, with 17 bases sitting between them. The CDR3 loop spans 13 amino acids. CDR3 DNA sequence: TGTGCCAGCAGTCCAAGCCGGGCGGGACGGCAGTACTTC. Encoded protein: CASSPSRAGRQYF.

The chain couples TRBV4-1 to TRBJ2-1, with 10 bases identical to TRBD2. Per the germline V gene, CDR1 is MGHRA and CDR2 is YSYEKL. The V gene end was trimmed by 1 base and the J gene end by 8 bases; junction bases not matched to a gene: 5. The CDR3 sequence is 15 residues long. This CDR3 reads CASSQGTSGPYEQFF. CDR3 sequence (DNA): TGCGCCAGCAGCCAAGGGACTAGCGGACCATATGAGCAGTTCTTC.

The gene calls are TRBV5-1 and TRBJ2-3; 7 bases are a match to TRBD1. With 0 bases clipped from V and 5 bases from J, the junction kept 12 bases outside the gene matches. This CDR3 has 17 amino acids. Germline CDR1 is SGHRS and CDR2 is YFSETQ. In nucleotides, the CDR3 is TGCGCCAGCAGCTTGGGCCAGACAGGGAGCTCGATAGATACGCAGTATTTT. Protein sequence: CASSLGQTGSSIDTQYF.

This chain connects TRBV19 to TRBJ2-7, with D possibly matching TRBD1 (6 bases). Germline V gene data show CDR1 as LNHDA and CDR2 as SQIVND (reference sequence). V was pared by 4 bases and J by 3 bases, with 13 bases between. This CDR3 is built from 14 residues. DNA of the CDR3: TGTGCCAGTAGTAGAATAAGGGGGAACTACGAGCAGTACTTC. Its translation is CASSRIRGNYEQYF.

DNA for the CDR3: TGTGCCAGCAGGCTTAACTCGGGGAGTAGCAGCTACGAGCAGTACTTC. Translation: CASRLNSGSSSYEQYF. The V gene is TRBV28, the J gene TRBJ2-7; a weak D match, TRBD2 (5 bases). Germline CDR1 reads MDHEN; CDR2 reads SYDVKM. The CDR3 extends over 16 amino acids. Trimming cost V 6 bases and J 3 bases, with 21 bases left between them.

This clone was counted a single time. V usage is TRBV6-6 and J usage is TRBJ1-2, with TRBD1 matching over 7 bases. This CDR3 spans 15 amino acids. With V trimmed by 2 bases and J by 6 bases, 9 bases remained unmatched. CDR1 and CDR2 (germline): MNHNY, SVGAGI (reference sequence). The CDR3 nucleotides read TGTGCCAGCAGTTACACAGGGGCGAGGGGTAATGGCTACACCTTC. Translating gives CASSYTGARGNGYTF.

The chain uses TRBV21-1 and TRBJ2-6; TRBD2 was called by the table and not checked on the DNA. TRBV21-1 corresponds to a pseudogene. This CDR3 is built from 19 residues. The CDR3 spells CADQFVEGPGDSGANVLTF. The CDR3 DNA reads TGTGCCGACCAATTCGTCGAGGGGCCGGGAGACTCTGGGGCCAACGTCCTGACTTTC.

The chain couples TRBV5-1 to TRBJ2-1; 11 bases line up with TRBD1. The CDR3 covers 16 residues. Germline V gives CDR1 SGHRS, CDR2 YFSETQ. J was trimmed by 5 bases and V by 4 bases; bases with no gene match: 8. As DNA, the CDR3 is TGCGCCAGCAGCAAAACCGGGACAGGGGGGAACAATGAGCAGTTCTTC. Translating gives CASSKTGTGGNNEQFF. Based on the CDR3 plus reference TRBV5-1 and TRBJ2-1, the full variable domain is KAGVTQTPRYLIKTRGQQVTLSCSPISGHRSVSWYQQTPGQGLQFLFEYFSETQRNKGNFPGRFSGRQFSNSRSEMNVSTLELGDSALYLCASSKTGTGGNNEQFFGPGTRLTVL.

The V call is TRBV7-6, the J call TRBJ2-3; D possibly corresponds to TRBD1 (7 bases). V dropped 2 bases and J dropped 0 bases, with 12 bases sitting between them. This CDR3 region has 16 residues. Germline V gene data show CDR1 as SGHVS and CDR2 as FNYEAQ. The CDR3 reads CASSLQGGISTDTQYF. The CDR3 region has the DNA TGTGCCAGCAGCTTACAGGGGGGTATTAGCACAGATACGCAGTATTTT.

The chain carries TRBV18 and TRBJ2-5; maybe TRBD2 (6 bases). CDR3 length: 13 amino acids. V was shortened by 3 bases and J by 2 bases, with 7 bases between the two germline ends. Germline assignment: CDR1 KGHSH and CDR2 LQKENI. The CDR3 spells CASSPGTQETQYF. The DNA for the CDR3 is TGTGCCAGCTCACCCGGGACTCAAGAGACCCAGTACTTC.

The rearrangement links TRBV7-9 to TRBJ2-7, with 9 bases matching TRBD1. The CDR3 sequence is 16 residues long. V was pared by 3 bases and J by 1 base, with 7 bases of the junction left unmatched. Germline CDR1 is SEHNR and CDR2 is FQNEAQ (reference sequence). The CDR3 region has the DNA TGTGCCAGCAGCTTTTGGGGACAGGGCTTTTCCTACGAGCAGTACTTC. Amino acid sequence: CASSFWGQGFSYEQYF.

This chain's CDR3 is CASKLRDNNSPLHF. As DNA, the CDR3 is TGCGCCAGCAAGCTCAGGGATAATAATTCACCCCTCCACTTT. The chain joins TRBV5-1 to TRBJ1-6; the D gene is possibly TRBD1 (5 bases). Germline loops: CDR1 SGHRS, CDR2 YFSETQ. CDR3 length: 14 residues. V lost 6 bases to trimming and J lost 5 bases, with 12 bases between them.

The genes are TRBV3-1 (or the pseudogene TRBV3-2) and TRBJ2-7; TRBD1 aligns across 8 bases. The CDR3 extends over 14 amino acids. Germline V gene lookup returns CDR1 LGHDT and CDR2 YNNKEL (reference sequence). V lost 3 bases and J lost 2; bases outside the gene matches: 3. In DNA, the CDR3 is TGTGCCAGCAGCCACGCAGGGGGCGCCTACGAGCAGTACTTC. Translation: CASSHAGGAYEQYF.

This rearrangement joins TRBV7-6 to TRBJ2-7, with a weak D call TRBD1 (6 bases). This CDR3 contains 16 residues. CDR1 and CDR2 from the germline V gene are SGHVS and FNYEAQ. Deletions cut 1 base from V and 3 bases from J, with 16 bases between. The CDR3 region is CASSLGLPVTGYEQYF. The CDR3 DNA is TGTGCCAGCAGCTTAGGGCTTCCCGTGACAGGCTACGAGCAGTACTTC.

This chain joins TRBV7-2 and TRBJ1-2; D gene ambiguous. Trimming took off 3 bases at V and 7 bases at J, with 18 bases between the two ends. Germline values: CDR1 SGHTA, CDR2 FQGNSA. The CDR3 is 15 amino acids. The CDR3: CASSLAFFSPGGYTF. Written as DNA, the CDR3 is TGTGCCAGCAGCTTGGCCTTCTTCTCGCCGGGTGGCTACACCTTC.

The chain couples TRBV11-2 to TRBJ1-3; 9 bases map to TRBD1. The CDR3 totals 19 residues. V lost 5 bases and J lost 7; bases outside the gene matches: 21. Germline V CDR1 and CDR2: SGHAT, FQNNGV. The CDR3 DNA sequence: TGTGCCAGCAGCCCGGGGGGGCTAGGGACAGGGCCCGTGCGGAACACCATATATTTT. This encodes CASSPGGLGTGPVRNTIYF.

The chain is built from TRBV28 and TRBJ1-1, with a weak D call TRBD1 (5 bases). The CDR3 has 13 amino acids. Trimming removed 2 bases from V and 4 bases from J, with 8 bases in between. The V gene's germline CDR1 is MDHEN and CDR2 SYDVKM. The CDR3 DNA follows: TGTGCCAGCAGTTTACAGGGTGTCACTGAAGCTTTCTTT. Protein sequence: CASSLQGVTEAFF. Looking up the rest from reference TRBV28 and TRBJ1-1 gives the full variable domain: DVKVTQSSRYLVKRTGEKVFLECVQDMDHENMFWYRQDPGLGLRLIYFSYDVKMKEKGDIPEGYSVSREKKERFSLILESASTNQTSMYLCASSLQGVTEAFFGQGTRLTVV.

Only one count was recorded for this clone. The V gene is TRBV7-3, the J gene TRBJ2-1; a possible D gene is TRBD2 (5 bases). With 5 bases removed from V and 3 bases from J, the gap between germline ends came to 8 bases. The germline V gene encodes CDR1 SGHTA and CDR2 FQGTGA. The CDR3 consists of 13 residues. The CDR3 sequence: CASSTTNYNEQFF. The CDR3 DNA reads as TGTGCCAGCAGCACGACTAACTACAATGAGCAGTTCTTC. The full variable domain, rest sourced from reference TRBV7-3 and TRBJ2-1, is GAGVSQTPSNKVTEKGKYVELRCDPISGHTALYWYRQSLGQGPEFLIYFQGTGAADDSGLPNDRFFAVRPEGSVSTLKIQRTERGDSAVYLCASSTTNYNEQFFGPGTRLTVL.

In its sample, this clone was seen once. For the CDR3, the DNA is TGTGCCAGCAGCTTGGTGGCACGCCAGGGGACCGGGGAGCTGTTTTTT. Translated: CASSLVARQGTGELFF. The chain carries TRBV5-4 and TRBJ2-2; maybe TRBD1 (6 bases). CDR3 length equals 16 residues. Between the trimmed V and J ends, which lost 0 bases and 5 bases, there was a span of 14 bases. CDR1 and CDR2 from the germline V gene are SGHNT and YYREEE (reference sequence).